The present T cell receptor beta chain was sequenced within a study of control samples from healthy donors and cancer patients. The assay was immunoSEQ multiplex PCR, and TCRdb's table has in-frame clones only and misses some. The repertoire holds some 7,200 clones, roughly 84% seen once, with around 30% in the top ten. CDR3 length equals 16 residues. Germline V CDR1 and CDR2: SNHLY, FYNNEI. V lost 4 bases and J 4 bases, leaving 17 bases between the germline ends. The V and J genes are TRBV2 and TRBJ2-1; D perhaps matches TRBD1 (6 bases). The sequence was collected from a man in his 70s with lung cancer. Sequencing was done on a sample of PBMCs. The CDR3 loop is CASSAPNRDDYNEQFF. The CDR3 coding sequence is TGTGCCAGCAGTGCGCCTAACAGGGACGATTACAATGAGCAGTTCTTC.